The present T cell receptor beta chain was sequenced within a study of blood T cell repertoires in COVID-19. The length of the CDR3 is 13 residues. V shed 5 bases and J shed 5 bases, with 10 bases lying between them. The germline V gene has CDR1 SGHTA and CDR2 FQGNSA. Using immunoSEQ multiplex PCR, the repertoire was profiled, and TCRdb retains in-frame clones only, with some absent. Here the sample spans approximately 72,000 clones, 85% being singletons. The receptor's source is a man in his fifties with acute or convalescent COVID-19. The sequencing input was peripheral blood. The rearrangement links TRBV7-2 to TRBJ1-5; no firm D call. The CDR3 sequence is CASSRLRDQPQHF. CDR3 DNA sequence: TGTGCCAGCAGCCGACTGAGGGATCAGCCCCAGCATTTT. The full variable domain, in which reference TRBV7-2 and TRBJ1-5 provide the parts outside the CDR3, is GAGVSQSPSNKVTEKGKDVELRCDPISGHTALYWYRQSLGQGLEFLIYFQGNSAPDKSGLPSDRFSAERTGGSVSTLTIQRTQQEDSAVYLCASSRLRDQPQHFGDGTRLSIL.